The 26 T cell receptor beta chains below all came from one sample that was sequenced in a study of blood T cell repertoires in COVID-19 (dated by TCRdb to 2018 to 2020). The protocol used for the library was the immunoSEQ multiplex PCR assay. The table was pulled from immuneACCESS by TCRdb, which kept in-frame rearrangements only. Such tables lose some clones; where checked, under half of the loss comes from unresolved V genes, and the rest has no known cause. The sample table records about 250,000 clones; 87% of these occur just once. The ten largest make up 2% to 3% of the sample. The sample consisted of PBMCs or T cells enriched from blood (not recorded which). Receptors originate from a woman aged 25 to 39 with acute COVID-19.

In DNA, the CDR3 is TGTGCCAGCAGATCGACAGGGAGTCGGCCCCAGCATTTT. It encodes CASRSTGSRPQHF. V usage is TRBV6-5 and J usage is TRBJ1-5, with 7 nucleotides matching TRBD1. The CDR3 consists of 13 residues. Germline CDR1 reads MNHEY; CDR2 reads SVGAGI. The ends lost 6 bases at V and 9 bases at J; junction bases unmatched: 8.

V gene TRBV3-1 (or the pseudogene TRBV3-2) combines with J gene TRBJ1-1, with a tentative D call TRBD1 (6 bases). Germline assignment: CDR1 LGHDT and CDR2 YNNKEL (reference sequence). The CDR3 extends over 15 amino acids. V was pared by 4 bases and J by 4 bases, with 16 bases between. The CDR3 DNA reads as TGTGCCAGCAGCCGCCCCCCAGGGGAAGGCACTGAAGCTTTCTTT. Amino acids: CASSRPPGEGTEAFF.

The chain combines TRBV7-2 with TRBJ2-5; TRBD1 is a possible D gene (6 bases). Looked up from germline, CDR1 is SGHTA and CDR2 is FQGNSA. The CDR3 consists of 14 residues. Trimming cost V 1 base and J 4 bases, with 10 bases left between them. The CDR3 sequence is CASSLVTGSETQYF. The CDR3 DNA is TGTGCCAGCAGCTTAGTGACAGGATCAGAGACCCAGTACTTC.

The chain uses TRBV6-2 or TRBV6-3 and TRBJ2-3, with 9 bases lining up with TRBD2. Germline CDR1 MNHEY, CDR2 SVGEGT. The CDR3 loop spans 18 amino acids. After removal of 0 bases from V and 2 bases from J, the junction contained 9 bases not matched to a gene. The CDR3 coding sequence is TGTGCCAGCAGTTACTCGAGCGGGGGGATCGTTACCACAGATACGCAGTATTTT. Its translation: CASSYSSGGIVTTDTQYF.

The rearrangement uses TRBV5-6 and TRBJ2-1; D is possibly TRBD2 (5 bases). The CDR3 is 14 residues long. Germline V lookup: CDR1 SGHDT, CDR2 YYEEEE. V lost 6 bases and J lost 5, with 15 bases in between. The CDR3 DNA reads as TGTGCCAGCATCCCAGCGGTTGACCACAATGAGCAGTTCTTC. Amino acid sequence: CASIPAVDHNEQFF.

The chain employs TRBV6-6 and TRBJ1-4, with a tentative D call TRBD1 (6 bases). This CDR3 contains 13 residues. Germline assignment: CDR1 MNHNY and CDR2 SVGAGI (reference sequence). V lost 5 bases, J lost 8 bases, and 12 bases lay in between. This chain's CDR3 is CASSGDNREKLFF. DNA for the CDR3: TGTGCCAGCAGTGGGGACAATCGGGAAAAACTGTTTTTT.

The chain carries TRBV21-1 and TRBJ2-7; TRBD1, the D gene given by the table, was not confirmed from the DNA. TRBV21-1 constitutes a pseudogene. This CDR3 comprises 16 residues. The CDR3 nucleotides read TGTGCCAGCAGCAAAGTAGGAGGGGGCGGTCTGTACGAGCAGTACTTC. This translates into CASSKVGGGGLYEQYF.

This rearrangement joins TRBV5-4 to TRBJ2-2; TRBD2 matches at 13 bases. The V and J ends lost 5 bases and 6 bases, in that order; junction bases with no gene match: 1. The CDR3 length is 14 residues. Germline CDR1 and CDR2: SGHNT and YYREEE (reference sequence). CDR3 sequence: CASRLAGGPGELFF. For the CDR3, the DNA is TGTGCCAGCAGACTAGCGGGGGGGCCCGGGGAGCTGTTTTTT.

The chain uses TRBV6-5 and TRBJ1-6; D might be TRBD1 (6 bases). Looked up from germline, CDR1 is MNHEY and CDR2 is SVGAGI. CDR3 length: 14 residues. Trimming cost V 5 bases and J 9 bases, with 14 bases left between them. The CDR3 protein is CASSNRVLSSPLHF. The CDR3 DNA reads as TGTGCCAGCAGTAACAGGGTGTTGAGTTCACCCCTCCACTTT.

This CDR3 is CASSLNLYPPLHF. The CDR3 region has the DNA TGTGCCAGCAGCTTAAATTTGTATCCACCCCTCCACTTT. The chain carries TRBV7-9 and TRBJ1-6; D not certain. The CDR3 loop spans 13 amino acids. The germline CDR1 and CDR2 sequences are SEHNR and FQNEAQ (reference sequence). The V end was cut by 2 bases, the J end by 11 bases, with 10 bases between.

V is TRBV21-1 and J is TRBJ2-7; the tabulated D call, TRBD1, remains unverified against the DNA. TRBV21-1 represents a pseudogene. The CDR3 totals 14 residues. CDR3 bases: TGTGCCAGCAGCAAAGGGGGGCAACCCTACGAGCAGTACTTC. Its protein is CASSKGGQPYEQYF.

This clone was counted between two and nine times. Other DNA sequences in this specimen translate into the identical CDR3. V usage is TRBV9 and J usage is TRBJ2-3, with 7 positions matching TRBD1. CDR3 length: 16 amino acids. V lost 0 bases, J lost 0 bases, and 4 bases stayed unmatched. CDR1 and CDR2 (germline): SGDLS, YYNGEE. Here the CDR3 reads CASSVASGGSTDTQYF. CDR3 nucleotides: TGTGCCAGCAGCGTAGCCTCAGGGGGTAGCACAGATACGCAGTATTTT.

V gene TRBV6-2 or TRBV6-3 combines with J gene TRBJ2-1; 11 positions match TRBD2. Germline assignment: CDR1 MNHEY and CDR2 SVGEGT. This CDR3 region has 17 residues. V dropped 2 bases and J dropped 1; count of bases not matched to a gene: 4. CDR3 protein: CASSYPLAGGSYNEQFF. DNA of the CDR3: TGTGCCAGCAGTTACCCTCTAGCGGGGGGTTCCTACAATGAGCAGTTCTTC.

The chain uses TRBV2 and TRBJ2-7; 9 positions agree with TRBD1. Germline V gives CDR1 SNHLY, CDR2 FYNNEI. Unmatched junction bases numbered 10, after V lost 10 bases and J lost 6 bases. The CDR3 runs to 13 residues. The CDR3 region is CATLKQGASEQYF. CDR3 coding DNA: TGTGCCACTTTGAAACAGGGGGCGTCCGAGCAGTACTTC.

The chain is built from TRBV5-1 and TRBJ2-2, with D hard to call. The V end was cut by 1 base, the J end by 0 bases, with 10 bases between. Germline CDR1 reads SGHRS; CDR2 reads YFSETQ. The CDR3 has 16 residues. CDR3 nucleotide sequence: TGCGCCAGCAGCTTGCAAGCAAGCTCGAACACCGGGGAGCTGTTTTTT. Its protein product is CASSLQASSNTGELFF. The entire variable domain, with the rest obtained from reference TRBV5-1 and TRBJ2-2, is as follows: KAGVTQTPRYLIKTRGQQVTLSCSPISGHRSVSWYQQTPGQGLQFLFEYFSETQRNKGNFPGRFSGRQFSNSRSEMNVSTLELGDSALYLCASSLQASSNTGELFFGEGSRLTVL.

The rearrangement links TRBV11-2 to TRBJ2-7; 7 bases map to TRBD2. The germline V gene encodes CDR1 SGHAT and CDR2 FQNNGV. Trimming removed 5 bases from V and 4 bases from J; junction bases left unmatched: 8. The CDR3 contains 14 residues. The CDR3 here is CASSLGLGGYEQYF. The CDR3 DNA sequence: TGTGCCAGCAGCCTAGGACTAGGTGGGTACGAGCAGTACTTC.

This chain connects TRBV27 to TRBJ1-4; a weak D match, TRBD1 (5 bases). Per germline, CDR1 MNHEY and CDR2 SMNVEV (reference sequence). CDR3 length: 16 amino acids. V dropped 6 bases and J dropped 0 bases, with 14 bases sitting between them. The CDR3 sequence is CASSTNFRATNEKLFF. CDR3 bases: TGTGCCAGCAGCACCAATTTCAGGGCAACTAATGAAAAACTGTTTTTT.

The rearrangement joins TRBV3-1 (or the pseudogene TRBV3-2) to TRBJ1-6, with no clear D. The CDR3 has 15 residues. Per the germline V gene, CDR1 is LGHDT and CDR2 is YNNKEL (reference sequence). V lost 2 bases to trimming and J lost 14 bases, with 19 bases between them. This CDR3 reads CASSQNPGIMVTLHF. CDR3 DNA: TGTGCCAGCAGCCAAAATCCCGGGATTATGGTCACCCTCCACTTT.

The rearrangement links TRBV3-1 (or the pseudogene TRBV3-2) to TRBJ1-4, with 9 bases identical to TRBD1. Germline V gene data show CDR1 as LGHDT and CDR2 as YNNKEL (reference sequence). Germline trimming cut 1 base from V and 6 bases from J; bases unmatched to any gene: 6. This CDR3 has 16 amino acids. The CDR3 DNA reads as TGTGCCAGCAGCCAAGGGGACAGGGCCACCCATGAAAAACTGTTTTTT. Translation: CASSQGDRATHEKLFF.

The J gene is TRBJ1-1, the V gene TRBV29-1, with 9 bases matching TRBD1. The CDR3 loop spans 13 amino acids. Germline lookup yields CDR1 SQVTM and CDR2 ANQGSEA. The ends lost 6 bases at V and 5 bases at J; junction bases unmatched: 7. CDR3 in amino acids: CSVKTGGETEAFF. The CDR3 DNA reads as TGCAGCGTCAAGACAGGGGGAGAGACTGAAGCTTTCTTT.

This sequence joins TRBV12-3 or TRBV12-4 and TRBJ1-6; TRBD1 is a possible D gene (5 bases). The CDR3 loop spans 12 amino acids. The ends were cut back, 3 bases at V and 10 bases at J, with 7 bases in the middle. The CDR3 reads CASSLTVSPLHF. CDR3 DNA sequence: TGTGCCAGCAGTTTGACAGTATCACCCCTCCACTTT.

This chain connects TRBV5-1 to TRBJ2-1, with D perhaps TRBD2 (5 bases). Trimming removed 0 bases at V and 0 bases at J, with 13 bases between. The CDR3 is made up of 17 amino acids. Germline V gene sequence: CDR1 SGHRS, CDR2 YFSETQ. The CDR3 coding sequence is TGCGCCAGCAGCTTGGGAGAAGGTGGGAGCTCCTACAATGAGCAGTTCTTC. Its translation is CASSLGEGGSSYNEQFF.

The genes are TRBV4-1 and TRBJ2-7, with D perhaps matching TRBD2 (6 bases). The CDR3 covers 17 residues. Germline assignment: CDR1 MGHRA and CDR2 YSYEKL. Trimming removed 0 bases at V and 0 bases at J, with 15 bases between. The CDR3 here is CASSQDRGGTRSYEQYF. CDR3 DNA sequence: TGCGCCAGCAGCCAAGATCGGGGCGGGACCCGCTCCTACGAGCAGTACTTC.

In its sample, this clone was seen once. This chain connects TRBV3-1 (or the pseudogene TRBV3-2) to TRBJ1-2; 7 bases are a match to TRBD1. J gave up 2 bases and V 0 bases, and 6 bases lay outside the gene matches. In germline, CDR1 is LGHDT, CDR2 YNNKEL (reference sequence). The CDR3 runs 16 residues. The CDR3 coding sequence is TGTGCCAGCAGCCAAGATGGACAGGCCTTAAACTATGGCTACACCTTC. This encodes CASSQDGQALNYGYTF.

J is TRBJ1-1 and V is TRBV7-6; 8 bases match TRBD1. With V trimmed by 5 bases and J by 4 bases, 12 bases remained unmatched. Germline V gene data show CDR1 as SGHVS and CDR2 as FNYEAQ. The CDR3 loop spans 16 amino acids. CDR3 nucleotides: TGTGCCAGCAGCAAAGACTCGGACAGGGTGGGCACTGAAGCTTTCTTT. This sequence encodes CASSKDSDRVGTEAFF.

V and J are TRBV10-3 and TRBJ1-1; D unclear. The CDR3 extends over 16 amino acids. Trimming removed 0 bases from V and 0 bases from J, with 11 bases in between. Germline CDR1 is ENHRY and CDR2 is SYGVKD. CDR3 nucleotides: TGTGCCATCAGTGAGTCGAGGGTATCAATGAACACTGAAGCTTTCTTT. Protein: CAISESRVSMNTEAFF.